A single sample gave rise to the 31 T cell receptor beta chains below, sequenced in a study of blood T cells in healthy people across ages. Primers used in a second PCR of about 7 to 11 cycles were a sample-barcoded 5' primer and a J-beta primer mix. TCRdb passed the 5' RACE reads through MiXCR, listing each CDR3 protein once. The table has about 1,500,000 distinct CDR3 sequences, 28% seen once. The sequenced material came from blood. The receptor source for this set is a woman aged 30 to 39 in good health.

This clonotype occurred many times. The chain couples TRBV7-2 to TRBJ1-5; no clear D. Trimming left V 1 base short and J 4 bases short, with 11 bases between. Germline lookup yields CDR1 SGHTA and CDR2 FQGNSA. The CDR3 extends over 15 amino acids. CDR3 loop: CASSLGHSPNQPQHF. In DNA, the CDR3 is TGTGCCAGCAGCTTAGGACATAGCCCTAATCAGCCCCAGCATTTT.

J is TRBJ1-1 and V is TRBV5-1; 7 positions agree with TRBD1. Germline lookup yields CDR1 SGHRS and CDR2 YFSETQ. The V segment lost 1 base and the J segment 1 base; nucleotides outside the gene matches: 13. The CDR3 totals 18 residues. This CDR3 is CASSLNRGPQLGNTEAFF. In nucleotides, the CDR3 is TGCGCCAGCAGCTTGAACAGGGGACCCCAATTGGGGAACACTGAAGCTTTCTTT. Supplemented by reference TRBV5-1 and TRBJ1-1, the full variable domain reads KAGVTQTPRYLIKTRGQQVTLSCSPISGHRSVSWYQQTPGQGLQFLFEYFSETQRNKGNFPGRFSGRQFSNSRSEMNVSTLELGDSALYLCASSLNRGPQLGNTEAFFGQGTRLTVV.

The genes are TRBV7-9 and TRBJ1-5; 9 nucleotides line up with TRBD1. This CDR3 contains 17 residues. The germline V gene encodes CDR1 SEHNR and CDR2 FQNEAQ (reference sequence). The V segment lost 5 bases and the J segment 0 bases; nucleotides outside the gene matches: 8. The CDR3 DNA reads as TGTGCCAGCAGCACGGACAGGGGCCCGTATAGCAATCAGCCCCAGCATTTT. Amino acid sequence: CASSTDRGPYSNQPQHF.

This clonotype showed up just a few times. The chain uses TRBV7-2 and TRBJ2-1; 7 bases align to TRBD2. The CDR3 runs 13 residues. Per the germline V gene, CDR1 is SGHTA and CDR2 is FQGNSA. Trimming took 8 bases from V and 5 from J; bases not matched to a gene: 6. The CDR3 here is CASGSRGNNEQFF. The CDR3 nucleotides read TGTGCCAGCGGCTCGCGGGGGAACAATGAGCAGTTCTTC. Full variable domain (remainder filled in from reference TRBV7-2 and TRBJ2-1): GAGVSQSPSNKVTEKGKDVELRCDPISGHTALYWYRQSLGQGLEFLIYFQGNSAPDKSGLPSDRFSAERTGGSVSTLTIQRTQQEDSAVYLCASGSRGNNEQFFGPGTRLTVL.

The sample holds a few counts of this clonotype. The junction departs from the called germline gene at one end, perhaps through a read error. The CDR3 loop reads CANSLRSGDTEAFF. The CDR3 DNA follows: TGCGCCAACAGCTTGCGGAGTGGGGACACTGAAGCTTTCTTT. This sequence joins TRBV5-1 and TRBJ1-1; the D is unclear. CDR1 is SGHRS and CDR2 is YFSETQ in the germline V gene. The CDR3 totals 14 residues.

On this clonotype: The junction differs from germline at one of its ends, possibly a read error. The chain carries TRBV9 and TRBJ2-7, with a tentative D call TRBD1 (6 bases). From germline, CDR1 is SGDLS and CDR2 YYNGEE. The CDR3 loop spans 12 amino acids. The CDR3 DNA reads TGTGCCGGCAGTGGACAGACCTACGAGCAGTACTTC. Translation gives CAGSGQTYEQYF.

There are a few counts of this clonotype. V gene TRBV10-3 combines with J gene TRBJ2-1; TRBD2 might be the D (5 bases). There are 14 residues in the CDR3. V lost 7 bases, J lost 0 bases, and 10 bases lay in between. CDR1 and CDR2 (germline): ENHRY, SYGVKD. The CDR3 is CAIKTGSSYNEQFF. The CDR3 coding sequence is TGTGCCATCAAAACGGGGAGCTCCTACAATGAGCAGTTCTTC.

CDR3 residues: CASSFTEEQYF. CDR3 DNA: TGTGCCAGCAGCTTTACAGAGGAGCAGTACTTC. The chain links TRBV5-6 to TRBJ2-7; D unresolved. CDR1 is SGHDT, CDR2 YYEEEE, per germline. The CDR3 spans 11 residues. Trimming stripped 2 bases from V and 7 bases from J, with 7 bases between.

This chain joins TRBV15 and TRBJ2-1; D gene unclear. This CDR3 spans 12 amino acids. The germline V and J ends were trimmed by 1 base and 9 bases, with 7 bases remaining between them. The V gene's germline CDR1 is LNHNV and CDR2 YYDKDF (reference sequence). This chain's CDR3 is CATSRVLGEQFF. CDR3 sequence (DNA): TGTGCCACCAGCAGAGTGCTGGGTGAGCAGTTCTTC.

This chain uses TRBV25-1 with TRBJ2-1; a possible D gene is TRBD2 (5 bases). The J call may be mistaken, given a closer DNA end match to TRBJ2-7. The CDR3 spans 17 residues. From germline, CDR1 is MGHDK and CDR2 SYGVNS. The CDR3 DNA is TGTGCCAGCAGTGATGGGAGCGGCTCCCCCTCCTACAATGAGCAGTACTTC. This encodes CASSDGSGSPSYNEQYF.

This clonotype occurred a few times. The V gene is TRBV11-2, the J gene TRBJ2-1, with 11 bases aligning to TRBD2. The CDR3 length is 16 residues. V trimming: 4 bases; J trimming: 7 bases; junction bases outside the gene matches: 9. Germline CDR1 reads SGHAT; CDR2 reads FQNNGV. CDR3 protein: CASSSLAGGHRNEQFF. The CDR3 DNA sequence: TGTGCCAGCAGCTCGCTAGCGGGGGGACATCGGAATGAGCAGTTCTTC.

This chain links TRBV6-6 with TRBJ1-6; D uncertain. CDR3 length equals 15 residues. CDR1 and CDR2 (germline): MNHNY, SVGAGI (reference sequence). The V and J ends lost 7 bases and 0 bases respectively, with 10 bases between them. CDR3 loop: CASTLDGSYNSPLHF. As DNA, the CDR3 is TGTGCCAGCACCTTGGACGGCTCCTATAATTCACCCCTCCACTTT.

In this sample, this clonotype turned up a few times. The V and J genes are TRBV5-5 and TRBJ1-6, with D unclear. Germline values: CDR1 SGHKS, CDR2 YYEKEE (reference sequence). This CDR3 has 14 residues. The V and J ends lost 0 bases and 5 bases respectively, with 6 bases between them. The CDR3 coding sequence is TGTGCCAGCAGCTTGGCGGAAGATAATTCACCCCTCCACTTT. Amino acid sequence: CASSLAEDNSPLHF.

The sample holds a few counts of this clonotype. At one boundary the junction diverges from the germline segment, which might be a read error. The chain couples TRBV7-9 to TRBJ2-6; a weak D match, TRBD2 (6 bases). The CDR3 runs to 14 residues. Germline CDR1 reads SEHNR; CDR2 reads FQNEAQ (reference sequence). The CDR3 here is CASGGSSGANVLTF. Here the CDR3 DNA reads TGTGCCAGCGGGGGGAGCTCTGGGGCTAACGTCCTGACTTTC.

This clonotype was seen a handful of times. The V and J genes are TRBV28 and TRBJ2-7, with D possibly matching TRBD1 (7 bases). Germline CDR1 MDHEN, CDR2 SYDVKM. Trimming removed 6 bases from V and 3 bases from J, with 18 bases in between. The CDR3 covers 15 residues. CDR3 sequence (DNA): TGTGCCAGCAGCCGACGGGGGACAGTCAACTACGAGCAGTACTTC. Protein: CASSRRGTVNYEQYF.

The chain couples TRBV27 to TRBJ2-1; D remains ambiguous. Trimming took off 7 bases at V and 2 bases at J, with 6 bases between the two ends. The CDR3 is made up of 12 amino acids. Germline CDR1 is MNHEY and CDR2 is SMNVEV (reference sequence). The CDR3 region is CASNGPYNEQFF. In nucleotides, the CDR3 is TGTGCCAGCAACGGACCCTACAATGAGCAGTTCTTC.

The chain uses TRBV6-5 and TRBJ2-1, with 7 bases identical to TRBD2. The CDR3 length is 14 residues. J was trimmed by 7 bases and V by 6 bases; bases with no gene match: 9. Germline CDR1 reads MNHEY; CDR2 reads SVGAGI. CDR3 region: CASRKRGVGNEQFF. DNA for the CDR3: TGTGCCAGCAGGAAGCGGGGCGTGGGGAATGAGCAGTTCTTC.

V is TRBV28 and J is TRBJ2-1; 14 bases are a match to TRBD2. V lost 1 base to trimming and J lost 6 bases; unmatched junction nucleotides: 8. The germline gives CDR1 MDHEN, CDR2 SYDVKM. There are 18 residues in the CDR3. CDR3 sequence: CASSLSPTSGRASNEQFF. CDR3 in DNA: TGTGCCAGCAGTTTATCCCCGACTAGCGGGAGGGCCTCCAATGAGCAGTTCTTC. Supplemented by reference TRBV28 and TRBJ2-1, the full variable domain reads DVKVTQSSRYLVKRTGEKVFLECVQDMDHENMFWYRQDPGLGLRLIYFSYDVKMKEKGDIPEGYSVSREKKERFSLILESASTNQTSMYLCASSLSPTSGRASNEQFFGPGTRLTVL.

This clonotype was seen ten or more times. This sequence joins TRBV7-2 and TRBJ2-5; 8 positions match TRBD2. The DNA end is a closer match to TRBJ2-7, so the J assignment may be wrong. The CDR3 runs to 15 residues. Germline CDR1 reads SGHTA; CDR2 reads FQGNSA. CDR3: CASSLAGGGVSEQYF. For the CDR3, the DNA is TGTGCCAGCAGCTTAGCCGGGGGGGGTGTAAGCGAGCAGTACTTC.

This clonotype came up a few times. This sequence joins TRBV3-1 and TRBJ2-3; D perhaps matches TRBD2 (5 bases). This CDR3 is built from 15 residues. Germline V CDR1 and CDR2: LGHDT, YNNKEL (reference sequence). Between the trimmed V and J ends, which lost 0 bases and 6 bases, there was a span of 13 bases. CDR3 sequence: CASSQDRRRDDTQYF. CDR3 bases: TGTGCCAGCAGCCAAGATCGGCGTCGGGATGATACGCAGTATTTT.

This clonotype appeared a few times. This chain connects TRBV7-3 to TRBJ2-3; 8 bases align to TRBD1. The CDR3 is 15 residues long. With 4 bases clipped from V and 3 bases from J, the junction kept 6 bases outside the gene matches. Germline V CDR1 and CDR2: SGHTA, FQGTGA. The CDR3 DNA is TGTGCCAGCAGCTATTACAGGGGGACAACAGATACGCAGTATTTT. It translates to CASSYYRGTTDTQYF.

The rearrangement uses TRBV29-1 and TRBJ2-7; perhaps TRBD1 as D (6 bases). The CDR3 runs to 12 residues. Trimming left V 6 bases short and J 7 bases short, with 16 bases between. Germline CDR1 and CDR2: SQVTM and ANQGSEA. The CDR3 DNA sequence: TGCAGCGTCTTCAGGGGTCTGAGTGAGCAGTACTTC. It codes for CSVFRGLSEQYF.

The V call is TRBV18, the J call TRBJ2-1; 11 nucleotides align to TRBD2. With the DNA end fitting TRBJ2-7 better, the J assignment may be wrong. The CDR3 extends over 19 amino acids. Germline V lookup: CDR1 KGHSH, CDR2 LQKENI. The CDR3: CASSPNGGLAETLCEEQYF. The CDR3, as DNA: TGTGCCAGCTCACCAAACGGGGGACTAGCGGAGACTTTATGTGAGGAGCAGTACTTC.

The chain is built from TRBV14 and TRBJ2-7, with D perhaps assigned TRBD1 or TRBD2 (5 bases each). Germline V gene lookup returns CDR1 SGHDN and CDR2 FVKESK. Trimming cost V 4 bases and J 0 bases, with 16 bases left between them. This CDR3 contains 16 residues. The DNA for the CDR3 is TGTGCCAGCAGCCTGGGGCGGGCGGAGAGCTCCTACGAGCAGTACTTC. Translation gives CASSLGRAESSYEQYF.

This clonotype was detected ten times or more. The chain links TRBV6-1 to TRBJ2-3; D unclear. V lost 6 bases and J lost 5, with 6 bases in between. The germline V gene encodes CDR1 MNHNS and CDR2 SASEGT. The CDR3 is made up of 11 amino acids. CDR3 sequence: CASRQLDTQYF. CDR3 DNA sequence: TGTGCCAGCAGGCAGCTAGATACGCAGTATTTT.

The rearrangement uses TRBV12-3 or TRBV12-4 and TRBJ1-6; no clear D. The CDR3 has 15 amino acids. With 8 bases removed from V and 5 bases from J, the gap between germline ends came to 16 bases. CDR3 sequence (DNA): TGTGCCAGCGCCCGCTCTGGGCGGGATAATTCACCCCTCCACTTT. The encoded protein is CASARSGRDNSPLHF.

This clonotype was seen a few times. The gene calls are TRBV25-1 and TRBJ2-3; TRBD2 aligns across 9 bases. Germline V gene lookup returns CDR1 MGHDK and CDR2 SYGVNS. Trimming took 3 bases from V and 0 from J; bases not matched to a gene: 10. This CDR3 spans 18 amino acids. The CDR3 sequence: CASSEVALAGQSTDTQYF. The CDR3 DNA follows: TGTGCCAGCAGTGAGGTCGCTCTAGCGGGACAGAGCACAGATACGCAGTATTTT. The whole variable domain, filled in from reference TRBV25-1 and TRBJ2-3, reads EADIYQTPRYLVIGTGKKITLECSQTMGHDKMYWYQQDPGMELHLIHYSYGVNSTEKGDLSSESTVSRIRTEHFPLTLESARPSHTSQYLCASSEVALAGQSTDTQYFGPGTRLTVL.

This rearrangement joins TRBV7-2 to TRBJ2-5; D gene ambiguous. The V gene's germline CDR1 is SGHTA and CDR2 FQGNSA. Trimming cost V 5 bases and J 5 bases, with 15 bases left between them. The CDR3 contains 14 residues. The CDR3 is CASSPSHSPETQYF. CDR3 nucleotides: TGTGCCAGCAGCCCGTCCCACTCGCCTGAGACCCAGTACTTC.

The rearrangement uses TRBV5-1 and TRBJ1-3; 9 nucleotides match TRBD1. CDR1 is SGHRS and CDR2 is YFSETQ in the germline V gene. V dropped 3 bases and J dropped 2; count of bases not matched to a gene: 6. This CDR3 comprises 16 residues. The CDR3 protein is CASSWGTGRPGNTIYF. CDR3 in DNA: TGCGCCAGCAGCTGGGGGACAGGGCGTCCTGGAAACACCATATATTTT. Using reference TRBV5-1 and TRBJ1-3 for the parts outside the CDR3, the full variable domain is KAGVTQTPRYLIKTRGQQVTLSCSPISGHRSVSWYQQTPGQGLQFLFEYFSETQRNKGNFPGRFSGRQFSNSRSEMNVSTLELGDSALYLCASSWGTGRPGNTIYFGEGSWLTVV.

This clonotype has a count of ten or more. The gene calls are TRBV29-1 and TRBJ2-3; D is perhaps TRBD2 (6 bases). V shed 1 base and J shed 6 bases, with 11 bases lying between them. The length of the CDR3 is 13 residues. Germline CDR1 reads SQVTM; CDR2 reads ANQGSEA. CDR3: CSVEGGNSDTQYF. CDR3 nucleotides: TGCAGCGTTGAAGGCGGGAACTCGGATACGCAGTATTTT.

This clonotype was detected only a few times. The J gene is TRBJ1-1, the V gene TRBV7-9; D remains ambiguous. V was shortened by 8 bases and J by 6 bases, with 13 bases between the two germline ends. Germline-derived CDR1 and CDR2 are SEHNR and FQNEAQ (reference sequence). The CDR3 consists of 12 residues. For the CDR3, the DNA is TGTGCCAGCGCACGAGTTGTGGCTGAAGCTTTCTTT. It encodes CASARVVAEAFF.